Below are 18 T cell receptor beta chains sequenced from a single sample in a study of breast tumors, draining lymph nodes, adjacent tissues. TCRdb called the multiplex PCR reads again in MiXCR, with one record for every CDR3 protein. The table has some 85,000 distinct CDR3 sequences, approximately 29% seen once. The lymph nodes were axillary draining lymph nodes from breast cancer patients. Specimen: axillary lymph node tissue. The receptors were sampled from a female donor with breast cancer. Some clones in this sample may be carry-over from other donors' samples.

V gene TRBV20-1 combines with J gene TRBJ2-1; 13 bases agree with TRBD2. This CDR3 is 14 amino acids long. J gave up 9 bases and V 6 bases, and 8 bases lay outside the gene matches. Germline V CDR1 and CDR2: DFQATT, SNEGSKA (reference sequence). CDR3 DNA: TGCAGTGCCCTCGGACTAGCGGGAGCCTCTGAGCAGTTCTTC. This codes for CSALGLAGASEQFF.

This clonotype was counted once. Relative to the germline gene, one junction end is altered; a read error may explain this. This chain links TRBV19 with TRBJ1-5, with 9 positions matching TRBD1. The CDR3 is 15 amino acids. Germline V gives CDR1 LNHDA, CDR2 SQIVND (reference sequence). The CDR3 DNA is TGTGCTAGTAGTTCGGACAGGGGCCCGAATCAGCCCCAGCATTTT. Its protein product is CASSSDRGPNQPQHF.

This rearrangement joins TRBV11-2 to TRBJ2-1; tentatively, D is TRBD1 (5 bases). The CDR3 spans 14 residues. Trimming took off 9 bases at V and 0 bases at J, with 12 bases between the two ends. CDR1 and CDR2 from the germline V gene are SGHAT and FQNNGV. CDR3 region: CASLGLFSYNEQFF. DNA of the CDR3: TGTGCCAGTTTGGGGCTTTTCTCCTACAATGAGCAGTTCTTC.

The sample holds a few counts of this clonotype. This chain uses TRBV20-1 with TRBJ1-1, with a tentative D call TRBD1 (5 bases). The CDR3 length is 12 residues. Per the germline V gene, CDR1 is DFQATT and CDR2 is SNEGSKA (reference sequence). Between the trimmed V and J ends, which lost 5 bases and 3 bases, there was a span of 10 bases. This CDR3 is CSASGDHTEAFF. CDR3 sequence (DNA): TGCAGTGCTTCGGGGGATCACACTGAAGCTTTCTTT.

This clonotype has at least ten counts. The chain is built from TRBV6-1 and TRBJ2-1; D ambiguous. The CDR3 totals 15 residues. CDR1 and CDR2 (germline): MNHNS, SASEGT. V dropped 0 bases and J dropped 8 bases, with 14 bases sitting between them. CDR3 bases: TGTGCCAGCAGTGAAGCCTCGCTAGGGTTTGATGAGCAGTTCTTC. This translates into CASSEASLGFDEQFF.

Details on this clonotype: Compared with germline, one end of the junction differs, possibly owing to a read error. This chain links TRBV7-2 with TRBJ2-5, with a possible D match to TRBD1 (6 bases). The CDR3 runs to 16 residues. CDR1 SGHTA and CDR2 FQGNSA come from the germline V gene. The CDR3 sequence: CASSPRTEGVGKTQHF. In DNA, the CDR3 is TGTGCCAGCAGCCCTCGGACAGAGGGAGTGGGGAAGACCCAGCACTTC.

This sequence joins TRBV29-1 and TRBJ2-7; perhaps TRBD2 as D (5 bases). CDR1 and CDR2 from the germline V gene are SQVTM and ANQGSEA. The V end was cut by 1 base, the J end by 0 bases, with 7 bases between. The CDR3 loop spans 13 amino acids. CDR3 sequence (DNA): TGCAGCGTTGAAGCGGGGAGCTCCTACGAGCAGTACTTC. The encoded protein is CSVEAGSSYEQYF.

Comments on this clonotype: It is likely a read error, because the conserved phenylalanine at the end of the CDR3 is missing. CDR3 in amino acids: CASSISFANTEAFV. CDR3 DNA sequence: TGTGCCAGTAGTATTAGTTTCGCGAACACTGAAGCTTTCGTT. The V and J genes are TRBV19 and TRBJ1-1, with no clear D. V was shortened by 3 bases and J by 1 base, with 9 bases between the two germline ends. There are 14 residues in the CDR3. The germline V gene encodes CDR1 LNHDA and CDR2 SQIVND (reference sequence).

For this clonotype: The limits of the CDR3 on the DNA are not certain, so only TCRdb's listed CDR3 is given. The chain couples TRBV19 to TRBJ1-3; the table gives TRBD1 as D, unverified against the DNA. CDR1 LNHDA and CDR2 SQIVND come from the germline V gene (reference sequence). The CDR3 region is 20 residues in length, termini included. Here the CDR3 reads CAGSISQDTEAFFGQGTIYF.

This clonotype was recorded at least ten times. The CDR3 sequence: CSARTITGGSSYNSPLHF. CDR3 DNA sequence: TGCAGTGCGCGCACGATCACGGGGGGTAGCTCCTATAATTCACCCCTCCACTTT. V and J are TRBV20-1 and TRBJ1-6, with a tentative D call TRBD1 (5 bases). The CDR3 consists of 18 residues. The germline V and J ends were trimmed by 6 bases and 0 bases, with 21 bases remaining between them. CDR1 and CDR2 from the germline V gene are DFQATT and SNEGSKA (reference sequence).

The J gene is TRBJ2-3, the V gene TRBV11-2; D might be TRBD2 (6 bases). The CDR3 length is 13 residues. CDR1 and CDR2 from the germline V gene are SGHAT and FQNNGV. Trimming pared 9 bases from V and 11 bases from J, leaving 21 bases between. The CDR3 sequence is CASQKTSMGEQYF. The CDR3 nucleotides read TGTGCCAGTCAAAAAACTAGCATGGGTGAGCAGTATTTT.

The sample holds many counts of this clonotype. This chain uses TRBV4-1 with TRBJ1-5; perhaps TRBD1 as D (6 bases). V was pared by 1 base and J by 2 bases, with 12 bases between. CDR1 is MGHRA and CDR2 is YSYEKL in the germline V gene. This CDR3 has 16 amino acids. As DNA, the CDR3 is TGCGCCAGCAGCCAAGGTAGGAGGGGGGGCAATCAGCCCCAGCATTTT. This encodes CASSQGRRGGNQPQHF.

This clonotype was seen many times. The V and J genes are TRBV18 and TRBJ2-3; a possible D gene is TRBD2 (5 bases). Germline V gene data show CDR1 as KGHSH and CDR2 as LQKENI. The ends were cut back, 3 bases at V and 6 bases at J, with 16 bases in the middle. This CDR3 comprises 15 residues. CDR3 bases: TGTGCCAGCTCACCCACCTCCTCGGACTTTGATACGCAGTATTTT. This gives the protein CASSPTSSDFDTQYF.

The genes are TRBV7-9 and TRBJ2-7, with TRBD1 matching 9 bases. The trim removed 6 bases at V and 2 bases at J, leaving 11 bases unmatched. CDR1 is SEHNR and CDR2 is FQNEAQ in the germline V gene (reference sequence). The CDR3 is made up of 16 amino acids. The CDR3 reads CASSSTGQGFAYEQYF. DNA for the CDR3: TGTGCCAGCAGTTCGACGGGACAGGGATTCGCCTACGAGCAGTACTTC. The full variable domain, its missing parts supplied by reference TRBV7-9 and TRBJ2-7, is DTGVSQNPRHKITKRGQNVTFRCDPISEHNRLYWYRQTLGQGPEFLTYFQNEAQLEKSRLLSDRFSAERPKGSFSTLEIQRTEQGDSAMYLCASSSTGQGFAYEQYFGPGTRLTVT.

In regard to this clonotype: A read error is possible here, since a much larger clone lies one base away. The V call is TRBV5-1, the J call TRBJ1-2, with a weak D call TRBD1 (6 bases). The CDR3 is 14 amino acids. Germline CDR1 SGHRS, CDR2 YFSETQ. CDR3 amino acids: CASSLGQDFSGCTF. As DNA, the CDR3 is TGCGCCAGCAGCTTGGGACAGGATTTTAGTGGCTGCACCTTC.

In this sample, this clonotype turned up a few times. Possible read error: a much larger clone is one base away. The CDR3 loop reads CASSHGLAGFIPSEQYF. CDR3 bases: TGTGCCAGCAGCCACGGACTAGCGGGATTTATACCCTCCGAGCAGTACTTC. This chain connects TRBV14 to TRBJ2-7, with 12 bases fitting TRBD2. The CDR3 length is 17 residues. Per the germline V gene, CDR1 is SGHDN and CDR2 is FVKESK. V dropped 3 bases and J dropped 6; count of bases not matched to a gene: 12.

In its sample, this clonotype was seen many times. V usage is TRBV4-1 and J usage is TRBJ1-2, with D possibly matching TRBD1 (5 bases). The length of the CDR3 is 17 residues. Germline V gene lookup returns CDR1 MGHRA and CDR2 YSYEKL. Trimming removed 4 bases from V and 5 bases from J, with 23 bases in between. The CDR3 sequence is CASSPTGAGRGVYGYTF. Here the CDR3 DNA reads TGCGCCAGCAGCCCAACAGGTGCAGGGCGGGGTGTATATGGCTACACCTTC.

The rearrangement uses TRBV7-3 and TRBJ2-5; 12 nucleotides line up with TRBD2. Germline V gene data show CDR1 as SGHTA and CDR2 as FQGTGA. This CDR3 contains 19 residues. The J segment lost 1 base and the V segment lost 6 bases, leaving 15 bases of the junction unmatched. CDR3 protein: CASRNPGTSGRKVQETQYF. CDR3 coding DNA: TGTGCCAGCAGAAATCCCGGAACTAGCGGGAGGAAGGTCCAAGAGACCCAGTACTTC.